The 28 T cell receptor beta chains listed next were all sequenced from one sample in a study of cytomegalovirus exposure and HLA in healthy donors. PCR primers comprised 60 Vbeta and 13 Jbeta primers. Repertoires were generated with immunoSEQ multiplex PCR, while TCRdb's copy carries only in-frame clones and drops some. The data contain about 140,000 clones, roughly 80% of them singletons. Material for sequencing was PBMCs. The receptor set was obtained from a man between 35 and 55 years old in good health and CMV-seropositive.

This chain uses TRBV5-1 with TRBJ1-1; 8 bases agree with TRBD1. V was clipped by 6 bases and J by 5 bases; unmatched bases: 9. The CDR3 length is 14 residues. The germline V gene has CDR1 SGHRS and CDR2 YFSETQ. CDR3 amino acids: CASTRTGTFTEAFF. The CDR3 DNA reads as TGCGCCAGCACCCGGACAGGGACGTTTACTGAAGCTTTCTTT.

The chain is built from TRBV5-1 and TRBJ1-2; D possibly corresponds to TRBD1 (6 bases). The CDR3 has 14 residues. V was shortened by 0 bases and J by 6 bases, with 12 bases between the two germline ends. Germline assignment: CDR1 SGHRS and CDR2 YFSETQ. CDR3 protein: CASSLGPGDDGYTF. DNA of the CDR3: TGCGCCAGCAGCTTGGGCCCAGGGGATGATGGCTACACCTTC.

The chain employs TRBV11-2 and TRBJ2-5; 7 bases map to TRBD2. The CDR3 runs to 16 residues. J lost 5 bases, V lost 5 bases, and 14 bases had no gene match. The V gene's germline CDR1 is SGHAT and CDR2 FQNNGV. DNA of the CDR3: TGTGCCAGCAGCCTCGACTGGGGCGGGGGTAAGGAGACCCAGTACTTC. Translating it yields CASSLDWGGGKETQYF.

CDR3 in amino acids: CASSVGGLNNEQFF. CDR3 nucleotides: TGTGCCAGCAGCGTCGGAGGCCTGAACAATGAGCAGTTCTTC. V usage is TRBV9 and J usage is TRBJ2-1, with a possible D match to TRBD2 (5 bases). V was trimmed by 2 bases and J by 5 bases, leaving 11 bases between them. CDR1 and CDR2 (germline): SGDLS, YYNGEE. The CDR3 consists of 14 residues.

This clone was counted a few times. The chain recombines TRBV4-2 with TRBJ2-3, with 10 bases matching TRBD2. This CDR3 contains 16 residues. Losses at the gene ends were 4 bases for V and 2 bases for J; bases not matched to a gene: 6. Germline assignment: CDR1 LGHNA and CDR2 YNFKEQ. The CDR3 loop is CASSPLLAGTTDTQYF. The CDR3 region has the DNA TGTGCCAGCAGCCCCCTACTAGCGGGAACCACAGATACGCAGTATTTT.

The chain recombines TRBV10-3 with TRBJ1-5; 7 bases align to TRBD1. The CDR3 loop spans 13 amino acids. CDR1 is ENHRY and CDR2 is SYGVKD in the germline V gene. V dropped 6 bases and J dropped 5; count of bases not matched to a gene: 4. The CDR3 DNA follows: TGTGCCATCAGAGCAGGGACAGATCAGCCCCAGCATTTT. It codes for CAIRAGTDQPQHF.

This chain links TRBV5-4 with TRBJ2-7, with unresolved D. Deletions cut 0 bases from V and 2 bases from J, with 3 bases between. The germline V gene encodes CDR1 SGHNT and CDR2 YYREEE (reference sequence). The CDR3 consists of 12 residues. CDR3 nucleotide sequence: TGTGCCAGCAGCTTGGCCACCTACGAGCAGTACTTC. This codes for CASSLATYEQYF.

The chain joins TRBV12-5 to TRBJ2-5; TRBD2 is a possible D gene (5 bases). CDR3 size: 15 residues. CDR1 is LGHNT, CDR2 FRNRAP, per germline. V was trimmed by 2 bases and J by 3 bases, leaving 13 bases between them. CDR3 amino acids: CASGLPPGLKETQYF. CDR3 in DNA: TGTGCTAGTGGTTTGCCCCCCGGACTCAAAGAGACCCAGTACTTC.

The chain combines TRBV7-9 with TRBJ2-3; D is perhaps TRBD2 (5 bases). Germline lookup yields CDR1 SEHNR and CDR2 FQNEAQ (reference sequence). Trimming took 5 bases from V and 5 from J, leaving 11 bases between them. The CDR3 loop spans 13 amino acids. As DNA, the CDR3 is TGTGCCAGCAGCCCCACGGAGGAAGATACGCAGTATTTT. The encoded protein is CASSPTEEDTQYF. Full variable domain (remainder filled in from reference TRBV7-9 and TRBJ2-3): DTGVSQNPRHKITKRGQNVTFRCDPISEHNRLYWYRQTLGQGPEFLTYFQNEAQLEKSRLLSDRFSAERPKGSFSTLEIQRTEQGDSAMYLCASSPTEEDTQYFGPGTRLTVL.

The chain links TRBV29-1 to TRBJ2-7; the match to TRBD1 covers 9 bases. This CDR3 has 13 residues. Per germline, CDR1 SQVTM and CDR2 ANQGSEA. V shed 2 bases and J 7 bases; nucleotides not matched to a gene: 6. In nucleotides, the CDR3 is TGCAGCGTTGAAAGACAGGGGGAAAAGGAGCAGTACTTC. Translating it yields CSVERQGEKEQYF.

For the CDR3, the DNA is TGCGCCAGCAGCTTCCCCGGGGGGGAAACCTACAATGAGCAGTTCTTC. Translated: CASSFPGGETYNEQFF. The rearrangement uses TRBV5-1 and TRBJ2-1; 8 bases match TRBD2. Unmatched junction bases numbered 6, after V lost 2 bases and J lost 2 bases. CDR3 size: 16 residues. Germline V lookup: CDR1 SGHRS, CDR2 YFSETQ.

The chain links TRBV30 to TRBJ2-7; the match to TRBD2 covers 7 bases. CDR1 GTSNPN and CDR2 SVGIG come from the germline V gene (reference sequence). There are 12 residues in the CDR3. The J segment lost 5 bases and the V segment lost 4 bases, leaving 5 bases of the junction unmatched. CDR3 residues: CAWKAGENEQYF. In DNA form, the CDR3 reads TGTGCCTGGAAGGCGGGGGAAAACGAGCAGTACTTC.

CDR3 sequence reads: CASSWGQGSYEQYF. CDR3 bases: TGTGCCAGCAGCTGGGGACAGGGGTCCTACGAGCAGTACTTC. The chain has TRBV5-6 and TRBJ2-7, with 10 bases identical to TRBD1. The CDR3 totals 14 residues. V lost 3 bases and J lost 1; bases outside the gene matches: 1. Germline values: CDR1 SGHDT, CDR2 YYEEEE.

The chain uses TRBV2 and TRBJ1-1; 7 positions agree with TRBD1. The CDR3 has 14 amino acids. Germline V CDR1 and CDR2: SNHLY, FYNNEI. With 6 bases clipped from V and 3 bases from J, the junction kept 7 bases outside the gene matches. CDR3 bases: TGTGCCAGCAGGGGGGACAGTACCTACACTGAAGCTTTCTTT. Its protein is CASRGDSTYTEAFF.

This clone has just one count. V is TRBV5-1 and J is TRBJ2-1; TRBD1 aligns across 8 bases. V was clipped by 6 bases and J by 9 bases; unmatched bases: 17. Germline V gene lookup returns CDR1 SGHRS and CDR2 YFSETQ. The CDR3 loop spans 16 amino acids. The CDR3 nucleotides are TGCGCCAGCACAGACAGGGGACTCAGATGGTCGGGTGAGCAGTTCTTC. Translating it yields CASTDRGLRWSGEQFF.

This sequence joins TRBV4-3 and TRBJ2-1, with TRBD2 identical over 12 bases. The germline V gene has CDR1 LGHNA and CDR2 YSLEER. The CDR3 extends over 16 amino acids. J gave up 5 bases and V 1 base, and 3 bases lay outside the gene matches. This CDR3 is CASSQGLAGDDNEQFF. CDR3 sequence (DNA): TGCGCCAGCAGCCAAGGACTAGCGGGGGACGACAATGAGCAGTTCTTC.

The V and J genes are TRBV9 and TRBJ2-7; no clear D. V shed 2 bases and J shed 1 base, with 13 bases lying between them. This CDR3 has 15 amino acids. Germline-derived CDR1 and CDR2 are SGDLS and YYNGEE. The CDR3 loop reads CASSVSGVGSYEQYF. CDR3 nucleotide sequence: TGTGCCAGCAGCGTTAGTGGTGTCGGGTCCTACGAGCAGTACTTC.

Concerning this clone: The sample holds other DNA sequences that translate to the same CDR3. The chain combines TRBV30 with TRBJ2-1, with TRBD2 identical over 8 bases. J lost 9 bases, V lost 8 bases, and 18 bases had no gene match. The germline gives CDR1 GTSNPN, CDR2 SVGIG (reference sequence). The CDR3 runs to 15 residues. The DNA of the CDR3 is TGTGCCCAAAAAATACATCGGGAGGGCCGAGGTGAGCAGTTCTTC. Its protein product is CAQKIHREGRGEQFF.

The chain recombines TRBV2 with TRBJ1-1; 10 bases are shared with TRBD1. V lost 6 bases and J lost 5; bases outside the gene matches: 15. CDR1 is SNHLY and CDR2 is FYNNEI in the germline V gene. This CDR3 is built from 17 residues. CDR3 sequence reads: CASRVDRGRLASTEAFF. As DNA, the CDR3 is TGTGCCAGCAGGGTAGACAGGGGGCGTCTGGCGAGTACTGAAGCTTTCTTT.

The J gene is TRBJ1-1, the V gene TRBV5-1, with a weak D call TRBD1 (5 bases). The CDR3 is 16 amino acids. In germline, CDR1 is SGHRS, CDR2 YFSETQ. V was cut by 1 base and J by 1 base, with 14 bases left in between. The DNA of the CDR3 is TGCGCCAGCAGCTTGATGGGGCGACAGCAGAACACTGAAGCTTTCTTT. Protein: CASSLMGRQQNTEAFF. The full variable domain, in which reference TRBV5-1 and TRBJ1-1 provide the parts outside the CDR3, is KAGVTQTPRYLIKTRGQQVTLSCSPISGHRSVSWYQQTPGQGLQFLFEYFSETQRNKGNFPGRFSGRQFSNSRSEMNVSTLELGDSALYLCASSLMGRQQNTEAFFGQGTRLTVV.

The chain is built from TRBV6-6 and TRBJ1-2; a possible D gene is TRBD1 (6 bases). Germline V lookup: CDR1 MNHNY, CDR2 SVGAGI (reference sequence). The CDR3 has 13 amino acids. Trimming cost V 6 bases and J 8 bases, with 16 bases left between them. The CDR3 loop is CASRNDRTGGYTF. The CDR3 nucleotides read TGTGCCAGCAGAAACGACAGGACGGGCGGCTACACCTTC.

The gene calls are TRBV2 and TRBJ2-1; 7 bases are a match to TRBD1. The trim removed 10 bases at V and 10 bases at J, leaving 7 bases unmatched. The V gene's germline CDR1 is SNHLY and CDR2 FYNNEI. The CDR3 contains 11 residues. Here the CDR3 DNA reads TGTGCCACCTTACAGGGGCGCGAGCAGTTCTTC. Translating it yields CATLQGREQFF. The variable domain in full, completed from reference TRBV2 and TRBJ2-1, reads EPEVTQTPSHQVTQMGQEVILRCVPISNHLYFYWYRQILGQKVEFLVSFYNNEISEKSEIFDDQFSVERPDGSNFTLKIRSTKLEDSAMYFCATLQGREQFFGPGTRLTVL.

V and J are TRBV9 and TRBJ2-1; TRBD2 agrees at 11 bases. The CDR3 is made up of 18 amino acids. Trimming took 0 bases from V and 4 from J; bases not matched to a gene: 9. Germline assignment: CDR1 SGDLS and CDR2 YYNGEE. The CDR3 region has the DNA TGTGCCAGCAGCGTAGCTTTTAGCGGGGGGGCCCGGTACAATGAGCAGTTCTTC. Translated, it gives CASSVAFSGGARYNEQFF.

The chain recombines TRBV7-6 with TRBJ1-1, with TRBD1 matching 7 bases. V shed 3 bases and J 8 bases; nucleotides not matched to a gene: 12. CDR3 size: 15 residues. From germline, CDR1 is SGHVS and CDR2 FNYEAQ. This CDR3 is CASSFPLSTGKEAFF. The CDR3 region has the DNA TGTGCCAGCAGCTTCCCGTTGTCGACAGGGAAAGAAGCTTTCTTT. Variable domain in full (rest from reference TRBV7-6 and TRBJ1-1): GAGVSQSPRYKVTKRGQDVALRCDPISGHVSLYWYRQALGQGPEFLTYFNYEAQQDKSGLPNDRFSAERPEGSISTLTIQRTEQRDSAMYRCASSFPLSTGKEAFFGQGTRLTVV.

The chain joins TRBV9 to TRBJ2-5; D not resolved. V lost 0 bases and J 1 base, leaving 4 bases between the germline ends. The CDR3 is made up of 13 amino acids. CDR1 and CDR2 (germline): SGDLS, YYNGEE. The CDR3 loop is CASSVAFQETQYF. The DNA for the CDR3 is TGTGCCAGCAGCGTAGCATTCCAAGAGACCCAGTACTTC. Full variable domain (outside the CDR3, taken from reference TRBV9 and TRBJ2-5): DSGVTQTPKHLITATGQRVTLRCSPRSGDLSVYWYQQSLDQGLQFLIQYYNGEERAKGNILERFSAQQFPDLHSELNLSSLELGDSALYFCASSVAFQETQYFGPGTRLLVL.

The chain carries TRBV30 and TRBJ1-6; tentative D call: TRBD1 (5 bases). The germline V gene has CDR1 GTSNPN and CDR2 SVGIG (reference sequence). The V end was cut by 3 bases, the J end by 9 bases, with 18 bases between. The CDR3 is made up of 15 amino acids. The CDR3 nucleotides are TGTGCCTGGAGCCTTATGGGGGGAACCGGTTCACCCCTCCACTTT. Protein product: CAWSLMGGTGSPLHF.

Details on this clone: One end of the junction does not line up with germline, which may come from a read error. The rearrangement joins TRBV7-9 to TRBJ2-5; D might be TRBD2 (5 bases). In germline, CDR1 is SEHNR, CDR2 FQNEAQ (reference sequence). The CDR3 has 13 residues. CDR3 region: CSSRKSTAGTQYF. The CDR3 nucleotides are TGTTCCAGCAGGAAAAGCACGGCGGGGACCCAGTACTTC. Full variable domain (outside the CDR3, taken from reference TRBV7-9 and TRBJ2-5): DTGVSQNPRHKITKRGQNVTFRCDPISEHNRLYWYRQTLGQGPEFLTYFQNEAQLEKSRLLSDRFSAERPKGSFSTLEIQRTEQGDSAMYLCSSRKSTAGTQYFGPGTRLLVL.

The V call is TRBV30, the J call TRBJ2-1; tentative D call: TRBD2 (7 bases). Germline V CDR1 and CDR2: GTSNPN, SVGIG (reference sequence). Trimming left V 7 bases short and J 1 base short, with 11 bases between. This CDR3 is 13 amino acids long. The CDR3 protein is CAFEGGSYNEQFF. The CDR3, as DNA: TGTGCCTTTGAGGGGGGGTCCTACAATGAGCAGTTCTTC.